Sequencing of this T cell receptor (beta chain) was carried out in a study of response to subunit inactivated influenza vaccine. Study-level results: Each seasonal flu vaccination may recruit only limited new T cells, authors suggested.

TCRdb itself ran the RT-PCR reads through MiXCR, one entry per CDR3 protein. The sample lists 500,000 to 600,000 distinct CDR3 sequences, approximately 10% occurring once. Notes on this clonotype: Its antigen is still unknown.

There are 15 residues in the CDR3. J was trimmed by 2 bases and V by 6 bases; bases with no gene match: 9. Germline V CDR1 and CDR2: SGHAT, FQNNGV. The starting material was PBMCs from blood, obtained on the day of vaccination. The V gene is TRBV11-2, the J gene TRBJ2-7; 8 bases align to TRBD1. This receptor was obtained from a man between 45 and 60 years old who received an inactivated influenza vaccine. The CDR3 coding sequence is TGTGCCAGCAGGTTGGGGACAGGTCGTACCTACGAGCAGTACTTC. This gives the protein CASRLGTGRTYEQYF.